This T cell receptor beta chain was sequenced for a study of T cell responses to AZD1222 COVID-19 vaccine. Study outcomes and limitations: Among vaccine-associated CD4 TCRs, coverage spanned spike, with dominance at 160-218 and 743-854.

This CDR3 contains 15 residues. CDR1 and CDR2 (germline): LNHDA, SQIVND (reference sequence). J gave up 5 bases and V 2 bases, and 6 bases lay outside the gene matches. With respect to this clone: Its matching antigen is unknown.

Measured with immunoSEQ multiplex PCR; TCRdb has only the in-frame clones, and not every one. The data contain roughly 150,000 clones, about nine tenths of them singletons. This TCR was sampled from an adult in good health. Sample: peripheral blood, taken on day 0 of AZD1222 vaccination. The chain carries TRBV19 and TRBJ1-1, with 9 bases identical to TRBD1. In DNA, the CDR3 is TGTGCCAGTAGTATACTACCGGGACAGGGAACTGAAGCTTTCTTT. It translates to CASSILPGQGTEAFF.